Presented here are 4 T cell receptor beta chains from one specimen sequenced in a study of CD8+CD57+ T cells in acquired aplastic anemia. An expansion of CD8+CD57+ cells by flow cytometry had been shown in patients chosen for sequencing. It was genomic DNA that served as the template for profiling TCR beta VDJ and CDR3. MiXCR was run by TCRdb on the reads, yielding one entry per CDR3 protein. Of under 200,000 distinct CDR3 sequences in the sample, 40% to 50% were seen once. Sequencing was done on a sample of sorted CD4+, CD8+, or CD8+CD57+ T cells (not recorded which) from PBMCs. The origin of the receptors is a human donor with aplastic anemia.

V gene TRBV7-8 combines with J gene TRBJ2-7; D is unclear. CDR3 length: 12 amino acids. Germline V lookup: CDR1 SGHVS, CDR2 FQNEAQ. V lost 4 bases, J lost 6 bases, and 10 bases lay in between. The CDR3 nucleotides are TGTGCCAGCAGCTCGAGCTTGTTCGAGCAGTACTTC. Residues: CASSSSLFEQYF. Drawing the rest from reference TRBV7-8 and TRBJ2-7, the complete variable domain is GAGVSQSPRYKVAKRGQDVALRCDPISGHVSLFWYQQALGQGPEFLTYFQNEAQLDKSGLPSDRFFAERPEGSVSTLKIQRTQQEDSAVYLCASSSSLFEQYFGPGTRLTVT.

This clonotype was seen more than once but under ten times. CDR3 sequence reads: CASSLRSRTEAFF. CDR3 bases: TGTGCCAGCAGCTTAAGGTCCCGGACTGAAGCTTTCTTT. The V call is TRBV7-3, the J call TRBJ1-1, with unresolved D. Germline V lookup: CDR1 SGHTA, CDR2 FQGTGA. CDR3 size: 13 residues. V lost 1 base and J lost 5, with 8 bases in between.

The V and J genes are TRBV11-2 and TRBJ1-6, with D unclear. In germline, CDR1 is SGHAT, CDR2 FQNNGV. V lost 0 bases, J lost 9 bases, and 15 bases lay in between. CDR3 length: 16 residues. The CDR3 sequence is CASSLDPSSPSSPLHF. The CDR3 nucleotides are TGTGCCAGCAGCTTAGATCCGTCAAGTCCGTCTTCACCCCTCCACTTT. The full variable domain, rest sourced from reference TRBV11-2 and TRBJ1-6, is EAGVAQSPRYKIIEKRQSVAFWCNPISGHATLYWYQQILGQGPKLLIQFQNNGVVDDSQLPKDRFSAERLKGVDSTLKIQPAKLEDSAVYLCASSLDPSSPSSPLHFGNGTRLTVT.

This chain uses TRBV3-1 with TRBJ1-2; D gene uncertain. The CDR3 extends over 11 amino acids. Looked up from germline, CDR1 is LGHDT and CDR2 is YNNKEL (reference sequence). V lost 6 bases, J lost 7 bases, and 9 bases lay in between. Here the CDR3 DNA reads TGTGCCAGCAGTCTTAGTGGTGGCTACACCTTC. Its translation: CASSLSGGYTF.